A single sample gave rise to the 20 T cell receptor beta chains below, sequenced in a study of T cell responses to AZD1222 COVID-19 vaccine. The method was immunoSEQ multiplex PCR; TCRdb's version includes in-frame clones alone and lacks a portion of them. Altogether over 100,000 clones are present, more than 90% being singletons, with the ten largest covering 1.6%. Specimen: peripheral blood, collected on day 0 of AZD1222 vaccination. The receptors were gathered from an adult in good health.

The V call is TRBV12-5, the J call TRBJ1-2, with D unclear. With 1 base removed from V and 1 base from J, the gap between germline ends came to 4 bases. This CDR3 is built from 13 residues. Germline values: CDR1 LGHNT, CDR2 FRNRAP. The CDR3 nucleotides read TGTGCTAGTGGTTTGGCGGTTAACTATGGCTACACCTTC. Amino acid sequence: CASGLAVNYGYTF.

This clone was seen once. The rearrangement uses TRBV19 and TRBJ2-1; D is undetermined. Germline V lookup: CDR1 LNHDA, CDR2 SQIVND (reference sequence). Trimming removed 3 bases from V and 3 bases from J, with 12 bases in between. This CDR3 has 15 residues. In nucleotides, the CDR3 is TGTGCCAGTAGTATCTCCAGGATACTCTACAATGAGCAGTTCTTC. Translated: CASSISRILYNEQFF. The entire variable domain, with the rest obtained from reference TRBV19 and TRBJ2-1, is as follows: DGGITQSPKYLFRKEGQNVTLSCEQNLNHDAMYWYRQDPGQGLRLIYYSQIVNDFQKGDIAEGYSVSREKKESFPLTVTSAQKNPTAFYLCASSISRILYNEQFFGPGTRLTVL.

The V call is TRBV28, the J call TRBJ1-2; D might be TRBD1 (6 bases). With 6 bases removed from V and 4 bases from J, the gap between germline ends came to 27 bases. CDR1 MDHEN and CDR2 SYDVKM come from the germline V gene. The CDR3 extends over 18 amino acids. CDR3 bases: TGTGCCAGCAGCAAAATATTTGGGGGGCGGGCGACCCCCTATGGCTACACCTTC. It specifies CASSKIFGGRATPYGYTF.

The gene calls are TRBV4-3 and TRBJ2-3; 9 bases map to TRBD2. The germline gives CDR1 LGHNA, CDR2 YSLEER. The V gene end was trimmed by 0 bases and the J gene end by 5 bases; junction bases not matched to a gene: 6. CDR3 size: 16 residues. The CDR3 DNA is TGCGCCAGCAGCCAAGAGGACGCGGGAGGGGAAGATACGCAGTATTTT. Translated, it gives CASSQEDAGGEDTQYF.

The chain recombines TRBV7-2 with TRBJ2-7; D is unresolved. The CDR3 has 15 residues. V was cut by 1 base and J by 0 bases, with 10 bases left in between. Germline lookup yields CDR1 SGHTA and CDR2 FQGNSA. This CDR3 is CASSLGSGPSYEQYF. CDR3 coding DNA: TGTGCCAGCAGCTTAGGGTCCGGCCCCTCCTACGAGCAGTACTTC. The full variable domain, in which reference TRBV7-2 and TRBJ2-7 provide the parts outside the CDR3, is GAGVSQSPSNKVTEKGKDVELRCDPISGHTALYWYRQSLGQGLEFLIYFQGNSAPDKSGLPSDRFSAERTGGSVSTLTIQRTQQEDSAVYLCASSLGSGPSYEQYFGPGTRLTVT.

Details on this clone: This CDR3 is missing its conserved last phenylalanine or tryptophan, likely due to a read error. The DNA is left out, because the CDR3 cannot be placed on it with certainty; the CDR3 is given as TCRdb lists it. This chain connects TRBV5-6 to TRBJ2-7; TRBD1 is the table's D call, not checked against the DNA. Ends included, the CDR3 has 11 residues. CDR1 and CDR2 (germline): SGHDT, YYEEEE. The CDR3 protein is CASSFSPGPQG.

This chain connects TRBV4-2 to TRBJ1-5; 11 nucleotides match TRBD1. With V trimmed by 2 bases and J by 3 bases, 6 bases remained unmatched. CDR3 length equals 17 residues. The germline V gene encodes CDR1 LGHNA and CDR2 YNFKEQ. The DNA of the CDR3 is TGTGCCAGCAGCCAAACCGGGACAGGGGGATTCAATCAGCCCCAGCATTTT. Its protein product is CASSQTGTGGFNQPQHF.

There are a few counts of this clone. J is TRBJ2-1 and V is TRBV3-1 (or the pseudogene TRBV3-2); 7 bases line up with TRBD2. The CDR3 extends over 15 amino acids. Germline values: CDR1 LGHDT, CDR2 YNNKEL (reference sequence). The junction had 7 bases not matched to a gene; V was cut back by 0 bases and J by 8 bases. CDR3: CASSQDRLAVDEQFF. CDR3 nucleotide sequence: TGTGCCAGCAGCCAAGATAGGCTAGCGGTTGATGAGCAGTTCTTC.

The V and J genes are TRBV19 and TRBJ2-5; D is uncertain. Germline V CDR1 and CDR2: LNHDA, SQIVND (reference sequence). V was cut by 3 bases and J by 9 bases, with 11 bases left in between. There are 12 residues in the CDR3. The DNA of the CDR3 is TGTGCCAGTAGTATTTGGGGTGGGGCCCAGTACTTC. Amino acid sequence: CASSIWGGAQYF.

V and J are TRBV7-3 and TRBJ1-1, with TRBD1 as a possible D gene (6 bases). Trimming shortened V by 5 bases and J by 1 base, and 11 bases separated the two germline ends. CDR3 length: 14 amino acids. Germline V gene data show CDR1 as SGHTA and CDR2 as FQGTGA. CDR3 nucleotide sequence: TGTGCCAGCAGCCTGACAGGATGGAACACTGAAGCTTTCTTT. Translating it yields CASSLTGWNTEAFF.

The chain is built from TRBV4-2 and TRBJ2-3; TRBD1 matches 10 bases. Germline V gives CDR1 LGHNA, CDR2 YNFKEQ. This CDR3 is 16 amino acids long. With 2 bases clipped from V and 5 bases from J, the junction kept 7 bases outside the gene matches. This chain's CDR3 is CASSQSGTGVEDTQYF. The CDR3 region has the DNA TGTGCCAGCAGCCAATCCGGGACAGGGGTAGAAGATACGCAGTATTTT.

The table lists this clone with a few counts. This CDR3 is CASSPHPIGRRDTEAFF. The CDR3, as DNA: TGTGCCAGCAGCCCACACCCTATTGGGCGAAGGGACACTGAAGCTTTCTTT. This rearrangement joins TRBV7-9 to TRBJ1-1; D is ambiguous. Germline CDR1 reads SEHNR; CDR2 reads FQNEAQ (reference sequence). V was clipped by 5 bases and J by 3 bases, with 22 bases between them. The CDR3 is 17 residues long. Complete variable domain (other parts from reference TRBV7-9 and TRBJ1-1): DTGVSQNPRHKITKRGQNVTFRCDPISEHNRLYWYRQTLGQGPEFLTYFQNEAQLEKSRLLSDRFSAERPKGSFSTLEIQRTEQGDSAMYLCASSPHPIGRRDTEAFFGQGTRLTVV.

This chain uses TRBV25-1 with TRBJ1-4; tentative D call: TRBD1 (5 bases). Per the germline V gene, CDR1 is MGHDK and CDR2 is SYGVNS. This CDR3 region has 14 residues. V lost 1 base, J lost 6 bases, and 9 bases lay in between. CDR3 DNA sequence: TGTGCCAGCAGTGAATTTCTGGGGGATGAAAAACTGTTTTTT. This gives the protein CASSEFLGDEKLFF.

The chain carries TRBV7-6 and TRBJ2-3; TRBD2 matches at 11 bases. The CDR3 is 17 amino acids. V was clipped by 1 base and J by 2 bases; unmatched bases: 5. Germline V gene data show CDR1 as SGHVS and CDR2 as FNYEAQ. In DNA form, the CDR3 reads TGTGCCAGCAGCTTAGGTCGACTAGCGGGGACCACAGATACGCAGTATTTT. This sequence encodes CASSLGRLAGTTDTQYF.

The J gene is TRBJ1-1, the V gene TRBV28; the match to TRBD1 covers 11 bases. CDR1 and CDR2 (germline): MDHEN, SYDVKM. There are 14 residues in the CDR3. After removal of 3 bases from V and 4 bases from J, the junction contained 1 base not matched to a gene. The CDR3 spells CASSLGTGGTEAFF. CDR3 coding DNA: TGTGCCAGCAGTTTGGGGACAGGGGGCACTGAAGCTTTCTTT.

V gene TRBV3-1 (or the pseudogene TRBV3-2) combines with J gene TRBJ1-1; 7 bases map to TRBD1. V trimming: 5 bases; J trimming: 2 bases; junction bases outside the gene matches: 8. This CDR3 has 15 amino acids. Germline V gives CDR1 LGHDT, CDR2 YNNKEL (reference sequence). The CDR3 protein is CASSVPGQSNTEAFF. The CDR3 DNA reads as TGTGCCAGCAGCGTACCGGGACAGTCAAACACTGAAGCTTTCTTT.

The chain uses TRBV7-9 and TRBJ1-2; D possibly corresponds to TRBD1 (6 bases). Germline loops: CDR1 SEHNR, CDR2 FQNEAQ (reference sequence). The CDR3 contains 12 residues. V was trimmed by 5 bases and J by 5 bases, leaving 9 bases between them. The CDR3 DNA is TGTGCCAGCAGCAAAGGACAGTATGGCTACACCTTC. Protein: CASSKGQYGYTF.

CDR3 region: CASSSRLATQETQYF. For the CDR3, the DNA is TGTGCCAGCAGCTCCCGACTAGCTACCCAAGAGACCCAGTACTTC. The chain employs TRBV7-9 and TRBJ2-5; the match to TRBD2 covers 7 bases. V lost 4 bases and J lost 1; bases outside the gene matches: 6. CDR3 length: 15 amino acids. The germline CDR1 and CDR2 sequences are SEHNR and FQNEAQ (reference sequence).

V gene TRBV7-7 combines with J gene TRBJ2-1, with 9 bases that match TRBD2. The J segment lost 3 bases and the V segment lost 0 bases, leaving 0 bases of the junction unmatched. CDR1 and CDR2 from the germline V gene are SSHAT and FNYEAQ (reference sequence). This CDR3 comprises 15 residues. CDR3 bases: TGTGCCAGCAGCTTAGCTAGCGGGGGCTACAATGAGCAGTTCTTC. Amino acids: CASSLASGGYNEQFF.

This clone was detected once. The V gene is TRBV7-9, the J gene TRBJ1-3; D is unclear. This CDR3 is 15 amino acids long. Trimming pared 0 bases from V and 7 bases from J, leaving 13 bases between. Germline CDR1 reads SEHNR; CDR2 reads FQNEAQ (reference sequence). The CDR3 sequence: CASSLALTERNTIYF. The CDR3 bases are TGTGCCAGCAGCTTAGCACTTACAGAAAGGAACACCATATATTTT.